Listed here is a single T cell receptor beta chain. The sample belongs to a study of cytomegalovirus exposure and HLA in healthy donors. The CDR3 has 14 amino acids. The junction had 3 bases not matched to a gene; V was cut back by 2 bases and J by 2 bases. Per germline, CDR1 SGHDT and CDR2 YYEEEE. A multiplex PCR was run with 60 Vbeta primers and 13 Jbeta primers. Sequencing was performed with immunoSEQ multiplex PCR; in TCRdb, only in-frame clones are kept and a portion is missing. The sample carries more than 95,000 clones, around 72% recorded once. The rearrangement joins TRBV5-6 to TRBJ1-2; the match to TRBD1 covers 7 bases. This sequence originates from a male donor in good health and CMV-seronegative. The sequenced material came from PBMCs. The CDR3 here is CASSLKTGNYGYTF. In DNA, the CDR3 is TGTGCCAGCAGCTTAAAGACAGGGAACTATGGCTACACCTTC.